A selection of T cell receptor beta chains follows, all from one sample in a study of T cells in Graves' hyperthyroidism and ophthalmopathy. TCRdb ran MiXCR on the multiplex PCR reads and lists one entry per CDR3 protein. The sample includes 660,000 or so distinct CDR3 sequences, over 40% of them seen just once. Sequenced sample: peripheral blood or thyroid tissue (not recorded which). These receptors all come from an adult man with Graves' disease, either hyperthyroidism or ophthalmopathy (not recorded which). Both conserved end residues are part of each CDR3. A D gene is named only where the DNA matches it firmly. The size entry is marked missing in some rows and otherwise reads once, few, many or a size class.

>TRBV29-1|.|.|TRBJ1-1
CSVGRVGGGRTEAFF
TGCAGCGTTGGACGGGTAGGGGGTGGCCGGACTGAAGCTTTCTTT
>TRBV7-6|once|.|TRBJ2-7
CASSLGPAQHYEQYF
TGTGCCAGCAGCTTAGGACCCGCACAGCACTACGAGCAGTACTTC
>TRBV12-3/TRBV12-4|.|TRBD1|TRBJ1-4
CASSEAGQRNEKLFF
TGTGCCAGCAGTGAAGCGGGACAGCGTAATGAAAAACTGTTTTTT
>TRBV5-1|few|.|TRBJ1-1
CASSWNDGHTEAFF
TGCGCCAGCAGCTGGAACGACGGTCACACTGAAGCTTTCTTT
>TRBV10-3|many|TRBD2|TRBJ2-7
CAIRGTSSYEQYF
TGTGCCATCAGGGGGACTAGCTCCTACGAGCAGTACTTC
>TRBV25-1|many|.|TRBJ1-4
CASSEYMGGANEKLFF
TGTGCCAGCAGTGAATATATGGGGGGTGCGAATGAAAAACTGTTTTTT
>TRBV5-1|many|.|TRBJ1-6
CASSLDGAPLHF
TGCGCCAGCAGCTTGGATGGGGCTCCCCTCCACTTT
>TRBV7-2|few|TRBD1|TRBJ2-5
CASSSWDRAQETQYF
TGTGCCAGCAGCTCCTGGGACAGGGCACAAGAGACCCAGTACTTC
>TRBV19|once|.|TRBJ2-7
CASSITPAGSYEQYF
TGTGCCAGTAGTATAACCCCGGCGGGTTCCTACGAGCAGTACTTC
>TRBV20-1|many|.|TRBJ1-5
CSARVTGPNQPQHF
TGCAGTGCTAGAGTAACAGGGCCTAATCAGCCCCAGCATTTT
>TRBV20-1|.|.|TRBJ1-1
CSARDREVGDTEAFF
TGCAGTGCTAGAGACAGAGAGGTGGGGGACACTGAAGCTTTCTTT
>TRBV11-2|few|.|TRBJ2-7
CASRLTIPGQSGEQYF
TGTGCCAGCAGGCTCACCATACCGGGGCAATCGGGCGAGCAGTACTTC
>TRBV15|.|TRBD2|TRBJ2-7
CATSRFSGGGISSYEQYF
TGTGCCACCAGCAGATTTAGCGGGGGTGGTATCAGCTCCTACGAGCAGTACTTC
>TRBV20-1|few|TRBD1|TRBJ2-7
CSAFNRQGGHEQYF
TGCAGTGCTTTTAACAGACAGGGGGGCCACGAGCAGTACTTC
>TRBV25-1|many|TRBD1|TRBJ1-1
CASRRQGRDTEAFF
TGTGCCAGCAGAAGACAGGGAAGGGACACTGAAGCTTTCTTT
>TRBV2|.|TRBD1|TRBJ1-3
CASSEGQGLVDTIYF
TGTGCCAGCAGTGAAGGACAGGGGTTGGTTGACACCATATATTTT
>TRBV4-2|.|TRBD1|TRBJ1-1
CASSHAQGLVVEAFF
TGTGCCAGCAGCCATGCACAGGGGCTGGTCGTTGAAGCTTTCTTT
>TRBV7-8|.|TRBD2|TRBJ2-7
CASSLGLAGGSEQYF
TGTGCCAGCAGCTTAGGCCTAGCGGGAGGAAGCGAGCAGTACTTC
>TRBV12-3/TRBV12-4|many|.|TRBJ1-3
CASSYSPASGNTIYF
TGTGCCAGCAGTTACTCTCCGGCATCTGGAAACACCATATATTTT
>TRBV24-1|many|.|TRBJ2-2
CATSDGPGQNTGELFF
TGTGCCACCAGTGATGGCCCGGGACAGAACACCGGGGAGCTGTTTTTT
>TRBV7-2|.|TRBD1|TRBJ2-5
CASSLVTGTEETQYF
TGTGCCAGCAGCTTAGTAACTGGGACAGAAGAGACCCAGTACTTC
>TRBV7-3|.|.|TRBJ2-5
CASSSPAPAVQETQYF
TGTGCCAGCAGTTCCCCCGCCCCGGCGGTACAAGAGACCCAGTACTTC
>TRBV29-1|.|.|TRBJ2-6
CSVEVGYGANVLTF
TGCAGCGTTGAAGTGGGATATGGGGCCAACGTCCTGACTTTC
>TRBV11-2|.|.|TRBJ1-1
CASSLHLSKNTEAFF
TGTGCCAGCAGCTTACATCTCAGCAAGAACACTGAAGCTTTCTTT
>TRBV19|many|.|TRBJ1-5
CASTGGTQPQHF
TGTGCCAGTACGGGGGGCACGCAGCCCCAGCATTTT
>TRBV10-3|.|.|TRBJ1-5
CAISESGSYNQPQHF
TGTGCCATCAGTGAATCAGGTTCCTACAATCAGCCCCAGCATTTT
>TRBV7-9|.|.|TRBJ1-1
CASSLDYVVVANTEAFF
TGTGCCAGCAGCTTAGACTACGTGGTGGTAGCGAACACTGAAGCTTTCTTT
>TRBV20-1|many|.|TRBJ2-7
CSASLAGSSYEQYF
TGCAGTGCTAGTCTGGCAGGGTCCTCCTACGAGCAGTACTTC
>TRBV20-1|.|.|TRBJ1-5
CSASGQSLPQHF
TGCAGTGCTAGTGGACAGAGCCTCCCCCAGCATTTT
>TRBV7-9|many|.|TRBJ1-6
CASSLDLAGPNSPLHF
TGTGCCAGCAGCTTAGATCTCGCAGGCCCTAATTCACCCCTCCACTTT
>TRBV10-1|.|TRBD1|TRBJ1-1
CASRQGVGTEAFF
TGCGCCAGCAGACAGGGGGTGGGCACTGAAGCTTTCTTT
>TRBV19|.|TRBD1|TRBJ1-6
CASSARQGGNSPLHF
TGTGCCAGTAGTGCCCGACAGGGCGGTAATTCACCCCTCCACTTT
>TRBV24-1|many|TRBD1|TRBJ1-5
CAIGGQGGNQPQHF
TGTGCCATCGGGGGACAGGGCGGCAATCAGCCCCAGCATTTT
>TRBV15|.|.|TRBJ1-5
CATSRDESGPQHF
TGTGCCACCAGCAGAGACGAGTCTGGTCCCCAGCATTTT
>TRBV29-1|.|.|TRBJ1-3
CSVEDDAGQGNTIYF
TGCAGCGTTGAGGATGACGCGGGGCAAGGAAACACCATATATTTT
>TRBV7-3|few|.|TRBJ1-2
CASSHSFGQEGYTF
TGTGCCAGCAGCCACTCCTTCGGGCAGGAAGGCTACACCTTC
>TRBV20-1|few|.|TRBJ2-7
CSSRDYTGTRVVQQYF
TGCAGTTCTAGGGATTATACCGGGACAAGGGTCGTCCAGCAGTACTTC
>TRBV7-8|few|TRBD2|TRBJ2-5
CASSELTGTTSGETQYF
TGTGCCAGCAGTGAGCTAACCGGGACTACCTCCGGGGAGACCCAGTACTTC
>TRBV15|.|.|TRBJ1-6
CATSRDRAFNSPFHF
TGTGCCACCAGCAGAGATCGGGCCTTTAATTCACCCTTCCACTTT
>TRBV6-6|.|TRBD1|TRBJ1-6
CASSDIRDRGKEPLHF
TGTGCCAGCAGTGACATCCGGGACAGGGGTAAAGAACCCCTCCACTTT
>TRBV24-1|once|TRBD1|TRBJ1-3
CATSEWTGGAAGNTIYF
TGTGCCACCAGTGAGTGGACAGGGGGCGCAGCTGGAAACACCATATATTTT
>TRBV5-1|many|TRBD1|TRBJ1-6
CASSLTGESYNSPLHF
TGCGCCAGCAGCCTGACAGGGGAGAGCTATAATTCACCCCTCCACTTT
>TRBV7-3|.|TRBD2|TRBJ2-5
CASSLGGDQETQYF
TGTGCCAGCAGCTTAGGGGGGGACCAAGAGACCCAGTACTTC
>TRBV9|few|.|TRBJ1-2
CASSLLLGVGYGYTF
TGTGCCAGCAGTTTATTGCTGGGGGTTGGCTATGGCTACACCTTC
>TRBV28|.|.|TRBJ1-5
CASSGVYSNQPQHF
TGTGCCAGCAGTGGGGTTTATAGCAATCAGCCCCAGCATTTT
>TRBV20-1|.|TRBD2|TRBJ2-5
CSARTSGRLAETQYF
TGCAGTGCTAGGACTAGCGGGAGATTAGCAGAGACCCAGTACTTC